A single sample is the source of the 19 T cell receptor beta chains below, sequenced in a study of blood T cell repertoires in COVID-19. Assay used: immunoSEQ multiplex PCR; TCRdb lists only in-frame clones, some missing. The sample includes approximately 220,000 clones, 85% of them seen just once. Sequencing was performed on peripheral blood. These receptors were obtained from a man between 50 and 59 years old who had recovered from COVID-19.

This sequence joins TRBV5-1 and TRBJ2-3; TRBD2 is a possible D gene (5 bases). Germline-derived CDR1 and CDR2 are SGHRS and YFSETQ. This CDR3 has 14 residues. V was trimmed by 3 bases and J by 4 bases, leaving 12 bases between them. CDR3 protein: CASSSVRAADTQYF. The DNA of the CDR3 is TGCGCCAGCAGCTCGGTGAGGGCTGCAGATACGCAGTATTTT.

Worth noting for this clone: Other nucleotide sequences from this sample produce the same CDR3. The CDR3 region is CASSIDRGGNQPQHF. The DNA of the CDR3 is TGTGCCAGTAGTATAGACAGGGGGGGCAATCAGCCCCAGCATTTT. The J gene is TRBJ1-5, the V gene TRBV19; TRBD1 aligns across 7 bases. The CDR3 is made up of 15 amino acids. The trim removed 0 bases at V and 2 bases at J, leaving 1 base unmatched. Germline CDR1 reads LNHDA; CDR2 reads SQIVND (reference sequence).

This clone came up once. The chain has TRBV19 and TRBJ1-5; D is ambiguous. The CDR3 length is 15 residues. Looked up from germline, CDR1 is LNHDA and CDR2 is SQIVND (reference sequence). The V end lost 5 bases, the J end lost 2 bases, and 13 bases lay between the germline ends. CDR3: CASSLRRSGNQPQHF. The CDR3, as DNA: TGTGCCAGTAGTTTGAGACGGAGCGGCAATCAGCCCCAGCATTTT.

The genes are TRBV7-6 and TRBJ1-5; D remains ambiguous. Per the germline V gene, CDR1 is SGHVS and CDR2 is FNYEAQ. V dropped 4 bases and J dropped 3 bases, with 7 bases sitting between them. The CDR3 consists of 13 residues. The CDR3 protein is CASSSQDNQPQHF. The DNA for the CDR3 is TGTGCCAGCAGCTCCCAGGACAATCAGCCCCAGCATTTT. The whole variable domain, remainder taken from reference TRBV7-6 and TRBJ1-5, is GAGVSQSPRYKVTKRGQDVALRCDPISGHVSLYWYRQALGQGPEFLTYFNYEAQQDKSGLPNDRFSAERPEGSISTLTIQRTEQRDSAMYRCASSSQDNQPQHFGDGTRLSIL.

The chain recombines TRBV5-6 with TRBJ2-7; TRBD1 is a possible D gene (5 bases). V was pared by 0 bases and J by 9 bases, with 16 bases between. CDR3 length equals 14 residues. Germline V gives CDR1 SGHDT, CDR2 YYEEEE. For the CDR3, the DNA is TGTGCCAGCAGCTTGGGACGCGGCAGGGTGGCGCAGTACTTC. It codes for CASSLGRGRVAQYF. Full variable domain (rest looked up from reference TRBV5-6 and TRBJ2-7): DAGVTQSPTHLIKTRGQQVTLRCSPKSGHDTVSWYQQALGQGPQFIFQYYEEEERQRGNFPDRFSGHQFPNYSSELNVNALLLGDSALYLCASSLGRGRVAQYFGPGTRLTVT.

V gene TRBV2 combines with J gene TRBJ2-5; weak D call: TRBD1 (6 bases). The CDR3 contains 14 residues. The germline V gene encodes CDR1 SNHLY and CDR2 FYNNEI. V lost 7 bases and J lost 6, with 18 bases in between. The chain's CDR3 is CASTSLGAEKTQYF. The CDR3, as DNA: TGTGCCAGCACCTCCCTGGGGGCAGAGAAGACCCAGTACTTC.

This chain joins TRBV11-2 and TRBJ1-4, with 7 bases that match TRBD1. This CDR3 region has 15 residues. CDR1 and CDR2 from the germline V gene are SGHAT and FQNNGV. V lost 5 bases to trimming and J lost 5 bases; unmatched junction nucleotides: 8. In nucleotides, the CDR3 is TGTGCCAGCAGCCCGTCGACAGGGATAAATGAAAAACTGTTTTTT. Amino acid sequence: CASSPSTGINEKLFF.

The J gene is TRBJ2-5, the V gene TRBV7-2; D not resolved. The germline V gene has CDR1 SGHTA and CDR2 FQGNSA. V dropped 3 bases and J dropped 7 bases, with 6 bases sitting between them. CDR3 length: 11 amino acids. This chain's CDR3 is CASSFSWTQYF. The CDR3 DNA reads TGTGCCAGCAGCTTTTCGTGGACCCAGTACTTC.

The chain carries TRBV28 and TRBJ2-7, with 8 bases identical to TRBD1. This CDR3 has 16 residues. Germline V gene lookup returns CDR1 MDHEN and CDR2 SYDVKM. V gave up 1 base and J gave up 3 bases; unmatched junction bases: 8. The CDR3: CASSLFSGGAFYEQYF. CDR3 sequence (DNA): TGTGCCAGCAGTTTATTCTCAGGGGGCGCCTTCTACGAGCAGTACTTC.

Turning to this clone: In the same sample, other DNA sequences code for this CDR3. This rearrangement joins TRBV7-2 to TRBJ2-6; D not resolved. The length of the CDR3 is 15 residues. Germline V lookup: CDR1 SGHTA, CDR2 FQGNSA. The germline V and J ends were trimmed by 5 bases and 4 bases, with 12 bases remaining between them. CDR3 loop: CASSPRVSGANVLTF. Written as DNA, the CDR3 is TGTGCCAGCAGCCCCCGGGTTTCCGGGGCCAACGTCCTGACTTTC.

The rearrangement uses TRBV27 and TRBJ2-3, with D perhaps TRBD1 (7 bases). CDR1 and CDR2 (germline): MNHEY, SMNVEV (reference sequence). Trimming removed 5 bases at V and 4 bases at J, with 10 bases between. This CDR3 has 13 residues. This CDR3 is CASSAGGPDTQYF. CDR3 DNA sequence: TGTGCCAGCAGTGCAGGGGGGCCAGATACGCAGTATTTT.

This chain uses TRBV21-1 with TRBJ1-5; the DNA was not compared with TRBD1, the D call given in the table. TRBV21-1 is a pseudogene locus. The length of the CDR3 is 16 residues. The CDR3 is CASSPRQGGSNQPQHF. The CDR3 nucleotides are TGTGCCAGCAGCCCTCGACAGGGTGGTAGCAATCAGCCCCAGCATTTT.

The chain joins TRBV2 to TRBJ1-1; D remains ambiguous. The CDR3 extends over 12 amino acids. Germline V gene lookup returns CDR1 SNHLY and CDR2 FYNNEI. V shed 8 bases and J shed 4 bases, with 11 bases lying between them. The CDR3 region is CASGPLRTEAFF. The CDR3, as DNA: TGTGCCAGCGGGCCCTTACGCACTGAAGCTTTCTTT.

The V gene is TRBV10-2, the J gene TRBJ2-7; 11 positions match TRBD2. Germline V lookup: CDR1 WSHSY, CDR2 SAAADI. The V gene end was trimmed by 9 bases and the J gene end by 5 bases; junction bases not matched to a gene: 12. This CDR3 has 15 residues. CDR3 protein: CASALQLAGVDEQYF. The DNA of the CDR3 is TGCGCCAGTGCCCTTCAACTAGCGGGAGTAGACGAGCAGTACTTC.

This chain joins TRBV2 and TRBJ1-5; D perhaps matches TRBD1 (6 bases). The CDR3 sequence is 14 residues long. CDR1 SNHLY and CDR2 FYNNEI come from the germline V gene. V shed 6 bases and J shed 3 bases, with 12 bases lying between them. CDR3 in DNA: TGTGCCAGCAGCCAACAGGGTCCCAATCAGCCCCAGCATTTT. Amino acids: CASSQQGPNQPQHF.

This chain connects TRBV27 to TRBJ2-3; a weak D match, TRBD2 (6 bases). CDR3 size: 16 residues. V lost 2 bases and J lost 0, with 12 bases in between. Germline lookup yields CDR1 MNHEY and CDR2 SMNVEV (reference sequence). CDR3 sequence (DNA): TGTGCCAGCAGTTTAAGGGCGGGGATTAGCACAGATACGCAGTATTTT. It translates to CASSLRAGISTDTQYF.

The V gene is TRBV19, the J gene TRBJ1-2; 7 bases fit TRBD1. Germline CDR1 is LNHDA and CDR2 is SQIVND (reference sequence). CDR3 length: 13 amino acids. The J segment lost 1 base and the V segment lost 9 bases, leaving 5 bases of the junction unmatched. CDR3 loop: CASRGQRNYGYTF. The CDR3 DNA sequence: TGTGCCAGCCGGGGACAGCGTAACTATGGCTACACCTTC.

This clone appeared a few times. The CDR3 region is CASSFSGEQYF. The DNA for the CDR3 is TGTGCCAGCAGTTTTTCGGGGGAGCAGTACTTC. The chain recombines TRBV27 with TRBJ2-7; D perhaps matches TRBD2 (5 bases). Germline CDR1 MNHEY, CDR2 SMNVEV (reference sequence). V was clipped by 3 bases and J by 7 bases, with 7 bases between them. The CDR3 contains 11 residues.

A single count supports this clone. The chain links TRBV5-1 to TRBJ2-2; 7 nucleotides agree with TRBD2. Germline CDR1 SGHRS, CDR2 YFSETQ. The CDR3 loop spans 14 amino acids. Germline trimming cut 0 bases from V and 7 bases from J; bases unmatched to any gene: 3. This chain's CDR3 is CASSLGQRGGELFF. In DNA, the CDR3 is TGCGCCAGCAGCTTGGGACAGCGGGGCGGGGAGCTGTTTTTT.